These 16 T cell receptor beta chains came from one sample sequenced in a study of monozygotic twins with inflammatory bowel disease. TCRdb derives one entry per CDR3 protein from the 5' RACE reads, leaving out DNA. The record lists around 200,000 distinct CDR3 sequences, of which the ten most abundant hold less than 2%. The sample comprised blood. Receptors originate from a human donor with ulcerative colitis or Crohn's disease, or a healthy co-twin of an affected twin (not recorded which).

The V call is TRBV11-3, the J call TRBJ1-1. CDR1 SGHNT and CDR2 YENEEA come from the germline V gene. The CDR3 extends over 13 amino acids. CDR3 loop: CASSIGGPTEAFF.

The V and J genes are TRBV20-1 and TRBJ2-3; TCRdb's D call, TRBD2, is unchecked because there is no DNA. The CDR3 is made up of 16 amino acids. Germline CDR1 is DFQATT and CDR2 is SNEGSKA (reference sequence). The CDR3 reads CSARPGLAGPYDTQYF.

V usage is TRBV27 and J usage is TRBJ2-3; there is no DNA to check the TCRdb D call of TRBD1. The CDR3 covers 14 residues. Germline lookup yields CDR1 MNHEY and CDR2 SMNVEV (reference sequence). CDR3 protein: CAASWGRGADTQYF.

This chain uses TRBV2 with TRBJ2-4; TCRdb's assignment of TRBD2 cannot be checked, as there is no DNA. This CDR3 contains 15 residues. Germline values: CDR1 SNHLY, CDR2 FYNNEI. The CDR3 here is CASSVEGAAKNMQYF.

The chain links TRBV2 to TRBJ1-5; TCRdb's assignment of TRBD1 cannot be checked, as there is no DNA. Germline V gives CDR1 SNHLY, CDR2 FYNNEI. The CDR3 loop spans 15 amino acids. CDR3 region: CASSIQGTSNQPQHF.

The chain has TRBV3-1 and TRBJ2-3. CDR1 LGHDT and CDR2 YNNKEL come from the germline V gene (reference sequence). The CDR3 is made up of 12 amino acids. The CDR3 sequence is CASSQGENTQYF.

The J gene is TRBJ2-7, the V gene TRBV12-3 or TRBV12-4. This CDR3 has 12 amino acids. CDR3 loop: CASVDTAYEQYF.

V and J are TRBV6-5 and TRBJ2-1; the D call of TRBD2 rests on TCRdb alone, since no DNA is present to check it. This CDR3 region has 13 residues. The V gene's germline CDR1 is MNHEY and CDR2 SVGAGI. CDR3 sequence: CASRRGVYNEQFF.

CDR3 in amino acids: CATSRDREAGVHGEQFF. The rearrangement links TRBV15 to TRBJ2-1; TCRdb reports TRBD2, a call that lacks DNA to check it against. The CDR3 length is 17 residues. Germline V gene lookup returns CDR1 LNHNV and CDR2 YYDKDF (reference sequence).

This rearrangement joins TRBV12-3 or TRBV12-4 to TRBJ1-1; lacking DNA, the TRBD1 call made by TCRdb goes unchecked. The CDR3 contains 16 residues. The CDR3: CASSPRIGDRDGIAFF.

The V call is TRBV7-3, the J call TRBJ2-2; TCRdb designates TRBD1, a call that cannot be tested without DNA. CDR1 and CDR2 from the germline V gene are SGHTA and FQGTGA. The CDR3 extends over 13 amino acids. CDR3 amino acids: CASTLRGPGELFF. The full variable domain, with the rest looked up from reference TRBV7-3 and TRBJ2-2, is GAGVSQTPSNKVTEKGKYVELRCDPISGHTALYWYRQSLGQGPEFLIYFQGTGAADDSGLPNDRFFAVRPEGSVSTLKIQRTERGDSAVYLCASTLRGPGELFFGEGSRLTVL.

This rearrangement joins TRBV19 to TRBJ1-1; TCRdb's D gene call, TRBD1, goes unchecked for lack of DNA. Per germline, CDR1 LNHDA and CDR2 SQIVND (reference sequence). This CDR3 comprises 12 residues. The CDR3: CASSDLWAEAFF.

V and J are TRBV12-3 or TRBV12-4 and TRBJ1-6. The length of the CDR3 is 14 residues. The CDR3 spells CASAIDATATPLHF.

The chain uses TRBV12-3 or TRBV12-4 and TRBJ1-6; TCRdb outputs TRBD1, but without DNA this stays unchecked. This CDR3 contains 14 residues. The CDR3 here is CASSFRQTNSPLHF.

The rearrangement links TRBV5-4 to TRBJ1-4. Germline V gene lookup returns CDR1 SGHNT and CDR2 YYREEE (reference sequence). The CDR3 has 13 residues. This CDR3 reads CASTSRGNEKLFF.

V usage is TRBV12-3 or TRBV12-4 and J usage is TRBJ2-7; there is no DNA to check the TCRdb D call of TRBD1. This CDR3 comprises 17 residues. CDR3 sequence: CASSLRINRDRELKQYF.